This T cell receptor (beta chain) was profiled in a study of prognosis after radiotherapy for stage I lung cancer. Overall study: In the span from early 2018 to January 2019, stage I non-small cell lung cancer patients were enrolled.

V lost 3 bases, J lost 11 bases, and 16 bases stayed unmatched. CDR1 is MNHNS and CDR2 is SASEGT in the germline V gene. This CDR3 contains 17 residues. Genomic DNA yielded TCR beta CDR3, amplified by two-round multiplex PCR. Every TRBV and TRBJ gene had its own specific primer in first-round PCR. TCRdb fed the multiplex PCR reads into MiXCR, producing one record per CDR3 protein. The data show approximately 28,000 distinct CDR3 sequences, with roughly 41% seen just once and around 29% held by the top ten. This TCR was recovered from a donor over 45 with non-small cell lung cancer. Sequenced here: PBMCs, sampled before or after stereotactic body radiation therapy (not recorded which). This chain links TRBV6-1 with TRBJ2-1; 10 positions agree with TRBD1. The CDR3 loop reads CASSEEEGDRGGVKQFF. Written as DNA, the CDR3 is TGTGCCAGCAGTGAGGAGGAGGGGGACAGGGGAGGAGTAAAGCAGTTCTTC.